This is a list of T cell receptor beta chains from one sample in a study of blood T cell repertoires in COVID-19. Assay: immunoSEQ multiplex PCR; the TCRdb copy retains only in-frame clones and omits some. The profile covers nearly 250,000 clones, with approximately 90% appearing a single time and about 1% taken by the ten largest. The specimen was PBMCs or T cells enriched from blood (not recorded which). These receptors all come from a man aged 45 to 65 who had been exposed to COVID-19. CDR3s include the opening cysteine and the closing phenylalanine or tryptophan. D genes are given only for firm matches. Only some rows state a clone size, as once, few, many or a class for expanded clones.

>.|TRBJ2-7|TRBD2|TRBV27|15
CASSPLSGGTYEQYF
TGTGCCAGCAGTCCCCTTAGCGGGGGGACCTACGAGCAGTACTTC
>.|TRBJ1-1|TRBD1|TRBV9|15
CASSARQGVDTEAFF
TGTGCCAGCAGCGCAAGACAGGGGGTTGACACTGAAGCTTTCTTT
>.|TRBJ1-2|.|TRBV15|15
CATSTGYQANYGYTF
TGTGCCACCAGTACAGGGTACCAGGCTAACTATGGCTACACCTTC
>.|TRBJ1-1|.|TRBV11-3|14
CASSFGNRNTEAFF
TGTGCCAGCAGCTTCGGAAACAGGAACACTGAAGCTTTCTTT
>.|TRBJ1-1|.|TRBV28|14
CASSLRPGGTEAFF
TGTGCCAGCAGTTTAAGACCGGGAGGGACTGAAGCTTTCTTT
>.|TRBJ1-5|TRBD1|TRBV5-4|13
CASSPGQDQPQHF
TGTGCCAGCAGCCCTGGACAGGATCAGCCCCAGCATTTT
>.|TRBJ1-2|TRBD1|TRBV28|11
CASSGQDGYTF
TGTGCCAGCAGTGGACAGGATGGCTACACCTTC
>.|TRBJ1-2|TRBD1|TRBV5-6|16
CASSGGALTGTGGYTF
TGTGCCAGCAGCGGGGGCGCCTTGACAGGGACGGGTGGCTACACCTTC
>.|TRBJ1-6|.|TRBV18|13
CASSPAGDSPLHF
TGTGCCAGCTCACCGGCGGGAGATTCACCCCTCCACTTT
>once|TRBJ1-6|TRBD1|TRBV11-3|16
CASSLDPGTGFSPLHF
TGTGCCAGCAGCTTAGATCCTGGGACAGGGTTTTCACCCCTCCACTTT
>.|TRBJ1-2|.|TRBV11-3|13
CASSFDRNYGYTF
TGTGCCAGCAGCTTCGACAGGAACTATGGCTACACCTTC
>.|TRBJ2-7|TRBD2|TRBV5-1|13
CASSSFGGYEQYF
TGCGCCAGCAGCTCTTTCGGGGGGTACGAGCAGTACTTC
>.|TRBJ1-3|.|TRBV7-9|15
CASSRNSGSGNTIYF
TGTGCCAGCAGCCGTAACTCCGGGTCTGGAAACACCATATATTTT
>.|TRBJ2-1|TRBD2|TRBV7-8|17
CASSPAQGGGSYNEQFF
TGTGCCAGCAGCCCGGCGCAGGGCGGGGGATCCTACAATGAGCAGTTCTTC
>.|TRBJ2-1|.|TRBV29-1|14
CSASPRLVGNEQFF
TGCAGCGCTTCACCGAGGTTGGTCGGCAATGAGCAGTTCTTC
>.|TRBJ1-2|TRBD1|TRBV28|12
CASSQQGSGYTF
TGTGCCAGCAGTCAACAGGGGAGTGGCTACACCTTC
>.|TRBJ2-1|.|TRBV5-1|14
CASSLGGGDNEQFF
TGCGCCAGCAGCCTCGGTGGCGGGGACAATGAGCAGTTCTTC
>.|TRBJ1-2|.|TRBV7-9|15
CASSLRATGNYGYTF
TGTGCCAGCAGCTTAAGGGCTACAGGGAACTATGGCTACACCTTC
>.|TRBJ2-5|TRBD1|TRBV28|17
CASSFNSRGRWQETQYF
TGTGCCAGCAGTTTCAACTCCAGGGGGCGGTGGCAAGAGACCCAGTACTTC
>.|TRBJ1-1|.|TRBV12-3/TRBV12-4|13
CASSNRAGTEAFF
TGTGCCAGCAGTAACAGGGCAGGCACTGAAGCTTTCTTT
>.|TRBJ2-1|TRBD2|TRBV29-1|14
CSAERPGLAYEQFF
TGCAGCGCCGAGCGTCCAGGACTAGCATATGAGCAGTTCTTC
>.|TRBJ1-2|.|TRBV5-1|15
CASSSTTDSPYGYTF
TGCGCCAGCAGCTCAACTACGGACAGCCCATATGGCTACACCTTC
>once|TRBJ2-1|TRBD1|TRBV11-2|16
CASSSFPGQGVGEQFF
TGTGCCAGCAGCTCGTTTCCGGGACAGGGGGTGGGAGAGCAGTTCTTC
>.|TRBJ2-3|TRBD2|TRBV29-1|13
CSFTSSGIDTQYF
TGCAGCTTTACCTCTAGCGGAATAGATACGCAGTATTTT
>.|TRBJ2-7|.|TRBV6-6|12
CASSYSPGGQYF
TGTGCCAGCAGTTACTCCCCCGGCGGGCAGTACTTC
>.|TRBJ1-2|.|TRBV28|14
CASSLFPGLYGYTF
TGTGCCAGCAGTTTGTTCCCGGGACTCTATGGCTACACCTTC
>.|TRBJ1-5|.|TRBV19|15
CASGGPGVSNQPQHF
TGTGCCAGTGGCGGGCCGGGGGTAAGCAATCAGCCCCAGCATTTT
>.|TRBJ2-7|TRBD2|TRBV3-1/TRBV3-2|15
CASSQDLSSGGRQYF
TGTGCCAGCAGCCAAGATTTGTCTAGCGGGGGCCGGCAGTACTTC
>.|TRBJ2-7|.|TRBV7-9|19
CASSLFSGFKDMDSYEQYF
TGTGCCAGCAGCTTATTTTCAGGATTTAAAGATATGGACTCCTACGAGCAGTACTTC
>once|TRBJ2-7|TRBD1|TRBV4-1|14
CASSLLTGSYEQYF
TGCGCCAGCAGCCTACTGACAGGGTCCTACGAGCAGTACTTC
>.|TRBJ1-2|.|TRBV27|13
CASGFYGDYGYTF
TGTGCCAGCGGATTTTACGGAGATTATGGCTACACCTTC
>few|TRBJ2-6|.|TRBV2|16
CASSGIEGSGANVLTF
TGTGCCAGCAGTGGGATTGAGGGATCTGGGGCCAACGTCCTGACTTTC
>.|TRBJ2-1|TRBD2|TRBV10-3|14
CAISRLAGDNEQFF
TGTGCCATCAGTCGACTAGCGGGAGACAATGAGCAGTTCTTC
>.|TRBJ2-2|TRBD1|TRBV24-1|18
CATSEPDRGLRNTGELFF
TGTGCCACCAGTGAACCGGACAGGGGGTTGAGGAACACCGGGGAGCTGTTTTTT
>.|TRBJ1-1|TRBD1|TRBV28|15
CASSLGTGFNTEAFF
TGTGCCAGCAGTTTGGGGACAGGATTTAACACTGAAGCTTTCTTT
>once|TRBJ2-2|TRBD2|TRBV28|14
CASSRTSWTGELFF
TGTGCCAGCAGTAGGACTAGCTGGACCGGGGAGCTGTTTTTT
>.|TRBJ2-2|TRBD1|TRBV7-9|16
CASSPGGTGDTGELFF
TGTGCCAGCAGCCCAGGTGGGACAGGGGACACCGGGGAGCTGTTTTTT
>.|TRBJ1-1|.|TRBV27|14
CASSPGGGGTEAFF
TGTGCCAGCAGTCCGGGGGGGGGAGGCACTGAAGCTTTCTTT
>once|TRBJ2-5|.|TRBV3-1/TRBV3-2|12
CASSFHRETQYF
TGTGCCAGCTCTTTTCACAGGGAGACCCAGTACTTC
>.|TRBJ1-3|.|TRBV6-5|14
CASSYSGRGNTIYF
TGTGCCAGCAGTTACTCAGGGAGAGGAAACACCATATATTTT
>once|TRBJ1-5|.|TRBV27|14
CASSFRGTNQPQHF
TGTGCCAGCAGTTTTCGGGGGACCAATCAGCCCCAGCATTTT
>once|TRBJ1-1|TRBD1|TRBV5-1|14
CASSPDREDTEAFF
TGCGCCAGCAGCCCGGACAGGGAGGACACTGAAGCTTTCTTT
>.|TRBJ1-2|TRBD1|TRBV2|14
CASSGGQGWDGYTF
TGTGCCAGCAGTGGAGGACAGGGGTGGGATGGCTACACCTTC
>.|TRBJ2-5|.|TRBV30|13
CAWNNRIGETQYF
TGTGCCTGGAACAACAGGATTGGGGAGACCCAGTACTTC
>.|TRBJ2-5|TRBD2|TRBV4-2|14
CASSQGAGGETQYF
TGTGCCAGCAGCCAAGGGGCGGGAGGGGAGACCCAGTACTTC
>.|TRBJ1-2|.|TRBV7-8|13
CASSLLDSNGYTF
TGTGCCAGCAGCCTTTTAGACTCCAATGGCTACACCTTC
>.|TRBJ1-2|.|TRBV27|16
CASRSPPGQGDYGYTF
TGTGCCAGCAGGAGCCCTCCGGGACAAGGAGACTATGGCTACACCTTC
>.|TRBJ2-3|TRBD2|TRBV7-2|17
CASSPTLAAGASDTQYF
TGTGCCAGCAGCCCTACCCTGGCAGCGGGAGCGTCAGATACGCAGTATTTT
>.|TRBJ2-1|TRBD1|TRBV7-9|15
CASSLRGTGDDEQFF
TGTGCCAGCAGCTTACGGGGGACAGGGGATGATGAGCAGTTCTTC
>.|TRBJ1-1|TRBD1|TRBV27|13
CASRLDQGAEAFF
TGTGCCAGCAGGCTTGACCAGGGGGCTGAAGCTTTCTTT
>.|TRBJ1-2|.|TRBV29-1|12
CSVAVAGYGYTF
TGCAGCGTTGCGGTGGCGGGGTATGGCTACACCTTC
>.|TRBJ2-1|.|TRBV14|14
CASSSGLFGDEQFF
TGTGCCAGCAGCTCGGGACTCTTCGGGGATGAGCAGTTCTTC
>.|TRBJ1-1|TRBD1|TRBV7-3|15
CASSLGTGMNTEAFF
TGTGCCAGCAGCCTAGGGACAGGGATGAACACTGAAGCTTTCTTT
>.|TRBJ1-6|.|TRBV9|14
CASSPGQISSPLHF
TGTGCCAGCAGCCCCGGACAGATAAGTTCACCCCTCCACTTT
>.|TRBJ1-2|.|TRBV13|17
CASSSRGEGAFIYGYTF
TGTGCCAGCAGCTCCCGTGGTGAGGGCGCGTTTATCTATGGCTACACCTTC
>.|TRBJ1-3|.|TRBV20-1|9
CSVLRAIYF
TGCAGTGTCCTACGCGCCATATATTTT
>.|TRBJ1-6|.|TRBV6-5|11
CASTGASPLHF
TGTGCCAGCACCGGTGCTTCACCCCTCCACTTT